This TCR beta chain was profiled in a study of blood T cell repertoires in COVID-19. As for the study in general: T cells, B-cell-depleted T cells, or PBMCs supplied cDNA or gDNA.

TCRdb's copy holds only in-frame clones and misses some; the assay was immunoSEQ multiplex PCR. This table has around 300,000 clones, roughly 90% appearing once. This CDR3 region has 15 residues. CDR1 MNHEY and CDR2 SVGAGI come from the germline V gene. The junction had 7 bases not matched to a gene; V was cut back by 2 bases and J by 4 bases. The sample taken for sequencing was peripheral blood. This TCR was recovered from a woman in her 30s with COVID-19, enrolled during active disease. V and J are TRBV6-5 and TRBJ1-2; 7 bases line up with TRBD1. CDR3 amino acids: CASSYRDSKGYGYTF. The DNA for the CDR3 is TGTGCCAGCAGTTACAGGGACAGCAAGGGCTATGGCTACACCTTC.